These 19 T cell receptor beta chains were all obtained from the same sample, sequenced in a study of cytomegalovirus exposure and HLA in healthy donors. This PCR relied on a set of 60 Vbeta primers and 13 Jbeta primers. Here immunoSEQ multiplex PCR was the method, and the copy in TCRdb shows in-frame clones only, minus some. The sample lists 100,000 to 150,000 clones, roughly 79% occurring once. The sequenced sample was PBMCs. The receptors were sampled from a woman aged 45-65 years in good health and CMV-seronegative.

The V call is TRBV5-8, the J call TRBJ1-3; D possibly corresponds to TRBD1 (6 bases). Germline V lookup: CDR1 SGHTS, CDR2 YDEGEE. The ends were cut back, 2 bases at V and 4 bases at J, with 16 bases in the middle. CDR3 length equals 16 residues. The CDR3 DNA follows: TGTGCCAGCAGCTTTCCCCTAACAGGGACGGGAAACACCATATATTTT. This translates into CASSFPLTGTGNTIYF.

This clone was counted between two and nine times. The chain links TRBV5-6 to TRBJ2-7; 8 bases map to TRBD1. CDR1 and CDR2 from the germline V gene are SGHDT and YYEEEE. The CDR3 consists of 16 residues. The V and J ends lost 4 bases and 3 bases, in that order; junction bases with no gene match: 12. CDR3 region: CASSLRDRLSFYEQYF. The CDR3 region has the DNA TGTGCCAGCAGCCTCCGGGACAGGTTAAGTTTCTACGAGCAGTACTTC.

This clone has only a few counts. The CDR3 DNA sequence: TGTGCCAGAAATACCTACAGGGAATGCAATCAGCCCCAGCATTTT. This codes for CARNTYRECNQPQHF. J is TRBJ1-5 and V is TRBV27, with D perhaps matching TRBD1 (6 bases). Trimming took 9 bases from V and 2 from J, leaving 17 bases between them. Germline V gives CDR1 MNHEY, CDR2 SMNVEV (reference sequence). CDR3 size: 15 residues.

V and J are TRBV15 and TRBJ1-1, with D possibly matching TRBD1 (5 bases). V lost 5 bases to trimming and J lost 4 bases, with 17 bases between them. The CDR3 runs 15 residues. CDR1 is LNHNV, CDR2 YYDKDF, per germline (reference sequence). CDR3 protein: CATSPQRGLFTEAFF. The CDR3, as DNA: TGTGCCACCAGCCCCCAACGGGGGTTGTTCACTGAAGCTTTCTTT.

The chain employs TRBV19 and TRBJ1-5; 8 bases are a match to TRBD1. Losses at the gene ends were 10 bases for V and 5 bases for J; bases not matched to a gene: 22. This CDR3 contains 18 residues. CDR1 is LNHDA, CDR2 SQIVND, per germline (reference sequence). The CDR3 sequence: CATAPPGQASLLDQPQHF. Written as DNA, the CDR3 is TGTGCCACCGCACCACCGGGACAGGCGTCCCTCTTGGATCAGCCCCAGCATTTT.

The gene calls are TRBV10-3 and TRBJ2-3; TRBD2 matches at 8 bases. Trimming removed 3 bases from V and 0 bases from J; junction bases left unmatched: 2. Germline-derived CDR1 and CDR2 are ENHRY and SYGVKD. The CDR3 sequence is 15 residues long. CDR3 nucleotide sequence: TGTGCCATCAGTGAACCTAGCGGGAGCACAGATACGCAGTATTTT. Translation: CAISEPSGSTDTQYF.

This clone was observed a few times. The chain links TRBV28 to TRBJ2-3; D gene ambiguous. This CDR3 has 12 residues. Trimming pared 1 base from V and 5 bases from J, leaving 4 bases between. The V gene's germline CDR1 is MDHEN and CDR2 SYDVKM. The DNA of the CDR3 is TGTGCCAGCAGTTTATCCCGAGATACGCAGTATTTT. Translation: CASSLSRDTQYF.

The chain has TRBV5-1 and TRBJ2-2, with TRBD1 matching over 11 bases. This CDR3 has 15 residues. Unmatched junction bases numbered 4, after V lost 4 bases and J lost 5 bases. Germline CDR1 and CDR2: SGHRS and YFSETQ. CDR3 nucleotides: TGCGCCAGCAGCGGGACAGGGGGTAGGACCGGGGAGCTGTTTTTT. Protein: CASSGTGGRTGELFF.

The chain couples TRBV6-1 to TRBJ1-2; 8 bases line up with TRBD1. The germline gives CDR1 MNHNS, CDR2 SASEGT. The CDR3 length is 15 residues. Germline trimming cut 0 bases from V and 5 bases from J; bases unmatched to any gene: 5. In nucleotides, the CDR3 is TGTGCCAGCAGTGAAGCGCTTACAGGGGGGTATGGCTACACCTTC. This sequence encodes CASSEALTGGYGYTF.

The chain has TRBV7-3 and TRBJ2-1; D is perhaps TRBD1 (5 bases). V was clipped by 3 bases and J by 6 bases, with 6 bases between them. Germline loops: CDR1 SGHTA, CDR2 FQGTGA. The length of the CDR3 is 12 residues. This CDR3 reads CASSFDSNEQFF. The CDR3 bases are TGTGCCAGCAGCTTCGACAGCAATGAGCAGTTCTTC. Full variable domain (missing parts from reference TRBV7-3 and TRBJ2-1): GAGVSQTPSNKVTEKGKYVELRCDPISGHTALYWYRQSLGQGPEFLIYFQGTGAADDSGLPNDRFFAVRPEGSVSTLKIQRTERGDSAVYLCASSFDSNEQFFGPGTRLTVL.

V is TRBV30 and J is TRBJ2-7, with D maybe TRBD2 (6 bases). The CDR3 runs to 14 residues. The V end lost 7 bases, the J end lost 2 bases, and 18 bases lay between the germline ends. Germline V CDR1 and CDR2: GTSNPN, SVGIG (reference sequence). The chain's CDR3 is CASFKGTGAYEQYF. CDR3 sequence (DNA): TGTGCCTCCTTTAAGGGGACGGGAGCCTACGAGCAGTACTTC.

The chain couples TRBV29-1 to TRBJ1-4; a weak D match, TRBD1 (6 bases). Germline CDR1 and CDR2: SQVTM and ANQGSEA. The V gene lost 6 bases and the J gene lost 3 bases, with 11 bases spanning the gap. This CDR3 is built from 13 residues. This CDR3 is CSVAQGPNEKLFF. The CDR3 DNA reads TGCAGCGTGGCCCAGGGGCCTAATGAAAAACTGTTTTTT.

J is TRBJ2-7 and V is TRBV7-2; D is possibly TRBD1 (5 bases). V dropped 2 bases and J dropped 3 bases, with 14 bases sitting between them. In germline, CDR1 is SGHTA, CDR2 FQGNSA. The CDR3 loop spans 15 amino acids. The CDR3 coding sequence is TGTGCCAGCAGCTTAATCTGGACACCCGGCTACGAGCAGTACGTC. Translating gives CASSLIWTPGYEQYV.

This clone has a handful of counts. In the same sample, other DNA sequences code for this CDR3. J is TRBJ2-3 and V is TRBV7-2; D is unclear. V dropped 1 base and J dropped 2 bases, with 4 bases sitting between them. The germline V gene has CDR1 SGHTA and CDR2 FQGNSA. The length of the CDR3 is 13 residues. CDR3 in DNA: TGTGCCAGCAGCTTAGGACTCACAGATACGCAGTATTTT. The encoded protein is CASSLGLTDTQYF.

V is TRBV5-1 and J is TRBJ1-2; no reliable D call. Germline V CDR1 and CDR2: SGHRS, YFSETQ. The CDR3 extends over 13 amino acids. Trimming shortened V by 3 bases and J by 8 bases, and 14 bases separated the two germline ends. CDR3 loop: CASSSDKATGYTF. CDR3 bases: TGCGCCAGCAGCTCCGACAAGGCCACCGGCTACACCTTC.

The rearrangement joins TRBV7-2 to TRBJ2-3, with D uncertain. The germline V and J ends were trimmed by 5 bases and 6 bases, with 21 bases remaining between them. The CDR3 loop spans 16 amino acids. CDR1 and CDR2 from the germline V gene are SGHTA and FQGNSA. As DNA, the CDR3 is TGTGCCAGCAGCCCGCCTCTAGAGATCTCCGGGGATACGCAGTATTTT. This gives the protein CASSPPLEISGDTQYF.

This chain links TRBV4-3 with TRBJ2-7; 12 bases line up with TRBD2. Germline CDR1 is LGHNA and CDR2 is YSLEER. Losses at the gene ends were 0 bases for V and 0 bases for J; bases not matched to a gene: 9. The CDR3 is made up of 19 amino acids. The CDR3 bases are TGCGCCAGCAGCCAAGATCGTCTAGCGGGAGGGACTCTCTCCTACGAGCAGTACTTC. It encodes CASSQDRLAGGTLSYEQYF.

The chain couples TRBV5-1 to TRBJ2-1; 13 nucleotides align to TRBD2. Germline values: CDR1 SGHRS, CDR2 YFSETQ. V lost 7 bases and J lost 0; bases outside the gene matches: 7. This CDR3 contains 17 residues. Written as DNA, the CDR3 is TGCGCCAGCCAGGGACTAGCGGGATGGAGCTCCTACAATGAGCAGTTCTTC. Encoded protein: CASQGLAGWSSYNEQFF.

The chain is built from TRBV7-6 and TRBJ2-6, with a possible D match to TRBD2 (5 bases). The germline gives CDR1 SGHVS, CDR2 FNYEAQ. The CDR3 contains 17 residues. V shed 5 bases and J shed 3 bases, with 17 bases lying between them. The DNA for the CDR3 is TGTGCCAGCAGCCGAACCAGACGGGGTGGTGGGGCCAACGTCCTGACTTTC. Its protein is CASSRTRRGGGANVLTF.